The subject of this entry is one T cell receptor beta chain. What this receptor recognizes is not known. Base qualities were left out, and no much larger clone turns up one base away. The trial excluded patients who had a history of autoimmune disease or who were on systemic immunosuppression. Peripheral blood for TCR sequencing was collected from all dose cohorts at baseline, on cycle 4 day 1, and on cycle 7 day 1. Samples were obtained from an open-label, multicenter, first-in-human phase I dose-escalation trial of ivuxolimab. Adults with locally advanced or metastatic head and neck squamous cell, hepatocellular, melanoma or renal cell carcinoma were enrolled in the trial. Before TCR sequencing, CD4+ T cells and CD8+ T cells were sorted from peripheral blood as separate populations. For sequencing of the TCRbeta CDR3 region, genomic DNA was extracted from the sorted cells. TCRbeta CDR3 regions were sequenced using the immunoSEQ Assay. Drawn from immuneACCESS, this table holds only the in-frame rearrangements with V and J called that TCRdb kept. Clones are partly lost; checked studies trace under half to an unresolved V gene and leave the rest unexplained. Counted in this sample were around 70,000 clones; 84% of them appeared once. Over 0.95% of the sample is taken by the ten largest.

The data originate from a study of OX40 agonist ivuxolimab in advanced cancers. About the study as a whole: Ivuxolimab, which targeted the costimulatory receptor OX40 (CD134), was an agonistic, fully human IgG2 monoclonal antibody. The purpose of peripheral TCRbeta sequencing was to test whether ivuxolimab changed TCR sequence diversity and led to clonal T-cell expansion. Of the roughly 52 dose-escalation patients, hepatocellular carcinoma was present in 19, melanoma in some 15, renal cell carcinoma in 9 and head and neck cancer in 9. Intravenous ivuxolimab was administered to patients every 2 weeks at six dose levels: 0.01, 0.1, 0.3, 1.5, 3 and 10 mg/kg. The monotherapy dose-escalation portion (N ≈ 52 patients) of the phase I ivuxolimab trial is reported in the paper. The dose-escalation cohort was roughly 87% male with a mean age of approximately 60 years, ranging from roughly 20 to 80. Partial responses occurred in three dose-escalation patients, of whom one had hepatocellular carcinoma and two had cutaneous melanoma. Patients were allowed to have had prior anti-PD-1, anti-PD-L1 or anti-CTLA-4 therapy, and around 40% of the dose-escalation patients had previously received checkpoint inhibitors. Broader findings and caveats from the paper: Low levels of normalized T-cell clonal expansion were also seen in some patients who did not respond. After ivuxolimab, more expanded clones were found on average in CD8+ T cells than in CD4+ T cells. Antigen specificity was not determined for the clonally expanded peripheral T cells. At doses from 0.1 to 3.0 mg/kg, clonal expansion was seen in both CD4+ and CD8+ blood T cells between baseline and week 6. In the 0.1-3.0 mg/kg groups, partial responders were among the patients with the lowest normalized peripheral clonal expansion, particularly in CD8+ T cells.

The junction shows trimming of 4 bases on V and 0 bases on J, plus 11 bases between the germline ends. The CDR3 sequence holds 14 residues, the cysteine and phenylalanine included. Kept here is only the CDR3 DNA, which spans 42 bases and is read in frame from base 1. Looking up the germline V gene yields CDR1 SGHRS and CDR2 YFSETQ. The source of this sequence is an adult with an advanced solid tumor such as melanoma, head and neck, liver or kidney cancer. This receptor chain uses TRBV5-1 and TRBJ2-7, with the D gene not confidently named. The starting material was CD4+ or CD8+ T cells sorted from blood, obtained in a trial of the OX40 agonist ivuxolimab. The CDR3 loop reads CASSVQTSSYEQYF. In nucleotides, the sequence is TGCGCCAGCAGCGTACAGACCTCCTCCTACGAGCAGTACTTC.